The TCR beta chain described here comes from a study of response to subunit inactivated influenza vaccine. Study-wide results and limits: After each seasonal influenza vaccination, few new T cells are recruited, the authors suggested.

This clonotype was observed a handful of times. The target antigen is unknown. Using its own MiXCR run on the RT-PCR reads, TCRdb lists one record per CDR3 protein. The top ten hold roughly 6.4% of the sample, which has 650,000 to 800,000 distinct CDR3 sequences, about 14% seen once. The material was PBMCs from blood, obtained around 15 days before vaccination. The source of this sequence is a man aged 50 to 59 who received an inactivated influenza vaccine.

In DNA form, the CDR3 reads TGTGCCAGCAGCCCCCGCGATAGCGGGAGGCTGGGGGAGACCCAGTACTTC. This translates into CASSPRDSGRLGETQYF. This chain connects TRBV4-2 to TRBJ2-5; 10 bases are shared with TRBD2. This CDR3 contains 17 residues. From germline, CDR1 is LGHNA and CDR2 YNFKEQ. V lost 4 bases to trimming and J lost 5 bases; unmatched junction nucleotides: 13.